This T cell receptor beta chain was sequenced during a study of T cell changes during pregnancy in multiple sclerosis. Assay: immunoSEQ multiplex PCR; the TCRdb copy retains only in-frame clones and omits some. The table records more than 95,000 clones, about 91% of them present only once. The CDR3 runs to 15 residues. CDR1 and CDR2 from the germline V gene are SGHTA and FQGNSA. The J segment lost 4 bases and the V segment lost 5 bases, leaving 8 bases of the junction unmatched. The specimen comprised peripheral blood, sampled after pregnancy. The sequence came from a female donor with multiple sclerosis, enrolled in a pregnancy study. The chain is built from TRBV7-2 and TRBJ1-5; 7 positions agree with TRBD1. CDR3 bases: TGTGCCAGCAGCCCCGGGGACAGAAGTAATCAGCCCCAGCATTTT. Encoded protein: CASSPGDRSNQPQHF. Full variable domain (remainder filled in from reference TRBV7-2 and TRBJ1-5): GAGVSQSPSNKVTEKGKDVELRCDPISGHTALYWYRQSLGQGLEFLIYFQGNSAPDKSGLPSDRFSAERTGGSVSTLTIQRTQQEDSAVYLCASSPGDRSNQPQHFGDGTRLSIL.